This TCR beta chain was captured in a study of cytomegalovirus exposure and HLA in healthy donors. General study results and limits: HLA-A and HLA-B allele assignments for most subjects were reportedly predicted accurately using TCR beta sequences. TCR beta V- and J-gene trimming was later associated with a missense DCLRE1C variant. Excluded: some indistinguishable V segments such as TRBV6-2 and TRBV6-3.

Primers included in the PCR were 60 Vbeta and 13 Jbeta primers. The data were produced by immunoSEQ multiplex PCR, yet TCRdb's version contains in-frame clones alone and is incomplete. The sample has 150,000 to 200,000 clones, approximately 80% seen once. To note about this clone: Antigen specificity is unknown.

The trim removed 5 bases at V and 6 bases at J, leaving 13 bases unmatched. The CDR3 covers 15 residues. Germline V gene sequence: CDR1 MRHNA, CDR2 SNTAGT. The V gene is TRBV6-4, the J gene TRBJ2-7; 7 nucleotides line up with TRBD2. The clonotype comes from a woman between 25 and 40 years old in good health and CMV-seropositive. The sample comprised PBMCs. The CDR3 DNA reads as TGTGCCAGCAGTCTCCAAGCGGGGACGTCTGTCGAGCAGTACTTC. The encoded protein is CASSLQAGTSVEQYF.